This T cell receptor (beta chain) was sequenced for a study of T cell responses to AZD1222 COVID-19 vaccine. V shed 3 bases, J shed 1 base, and the junction held 7 bases outside the gene matches. The CDR3 runs to 16 residues. Per the germline V gene, CDR1 is SGDLS and CDR2 is YYNGEE. Assay used: immunoSEQ multiplex PCR; TCRdb lists only in-frame clones, some missing. The data show 95,000 to 130,000 clones, with approximately 93% seen just once and about 3% held by the top ten. The chain carries TRBV9 and TRBJ2-5; 9 bases match TRBD2. The specimen comprised peripheral blood, sampled on day 0 of AZD1222 vaccination. The receptor was derived from an adult in good health. The CDR3 nucleotides read TGTGCCAGCAGCGCGGCCCCGACTAGCGGCCAAGAGACCCAGTACTTC. This encodes CASSAAPTSGQETQYF.